This entry lists 29 T cell receptor beta chains sequenced from one sample in a study of T cell responses to AZD1222 COVID-19 vaccine. Only in-frame clones appear in the TCRdb table, and some are missing; sequencing was by immunoSEQ multiplex PCR. The table lists about 110,000 clones, approximately 92% of them singletons, with roughly 8.9% in the top ten. The source was peripheral blood, collected 28 days after the second AZD1222 dose. The receptors originated from an adult who received the AZD1222 COVID-19 vaccine.

The CDR3 loop reads CASKGGGYSNQPQHF. For the CDR3, the DNA is TGTGCCAGCAAGGGCGGGGGGTATAGCAATCAGCCCCAGCATTTT. The V gene is TRBV6-5, the J gene TRBJ1-5; the D gene is possibly TRBD1 (5 bases). Germline V gives CDR1 MNHEY, CDR2 SVGAGI. The CDR3 is 15 residues long. V was trimmed by 7 bases and J by 0 bases, leaving 13 bases between them.

The chain employs TRBV14 and TRBJ1-3; TRBD1 aligns across 8 bases. The CDR3 sequence is 15 residues long. V was clipped by 4 bases and J by 5 bases; unmatched bases: 7. Germline V lookup: CDR1 SGHDN, CDR2 FVKESK. The CDR3 loop reads CASSRPGQVRNTIYF. CDR3 nucleotide sequence: TGTGCCAGCAGCCGCCCGGGACAGGTCCGAAACACCATATATTTT.

The genes are TRBV5-1 and TRBJ1-2; D unclear. CDR3 length: 14 amino acids. The germline CDR1 and CDR2 sequences are SGHRS and YFSETQ. V lost 0 bases to trimming and J lost 6 bases, with 12 bases between them. The CDR3 DNA follows: TGCGCCAGCAGCTTGGTCGCGGGGATGGATGGCTACACCTTC. Its protein product is CASSLVAGMDGYTF.

The V call is TRBV2, the J call TRBJ1-2, with 9 bases fitting TRBD1. The ends lost 7 bases at V and 5 bases at J; junction bases unmatched: 5. Germline assignment: CDR1 SNHLY and CDR2 FYNNEI. CDR3 length: 13 amino acids. CDR3 in amino acids: CASKQGAGYGYTF. As DNA, the CDR3 is TGTGCCAGCAAACAGGGGGCAGGGTATGGCTACACCTTC.

The CDR3 loop is CASSLSPGNYGYTF. The CDR3 DNA reads as TGTGCCAGCAGCTTAAGCCCGGGAAACTATGGCTACACCTTC. This chain connects TRBV7-3 to TRBJ1-2; D is ambiguous. Germline CDR1 is SGHTA and CDR2 is FQGTGA. This CDR3 comprises 14 residues. V was pared by 1 base and J by 2 bases, with 8 bases between.

The V gene is TRBV5-4, the J gene TRBJ2-3; the match to TRBD2 covers 7 bases. CDR1 and CDR2 (germline): SGHNT, YYREEE (reference sequence). The ends lost 2 bases at V and 1 base at J; junction bases unmatched: 7. This CDR3 has 16 residues. CDR3 sequence: CASSFLGAGGTDTQYF. The CDR3 DNA reads TGTGCCAGCAGCTTTCTTGGGGCGGGGGGCACAGATACGCAGTATTTT.

This chain uses TRBV5-4 with TRBJ1-6; D is possibly TRBD1 (6 bases). From germline, CDR1 is SGHNT and CDR2 YYREEE (reference sequence). The CDR3 contains 14 residues. V lost 4 bases to trimming and J lost 7 bases, with 12 bases between them. The chain's CDR3 is CASSHRELNSPLHF. In DNA, the CDR3 is TGTGCCAGCAGCCACAGGGAGTTGAATTCACCCCTCCACTTT.

This clone was recorded once. This sequence joins TRBV27 and TRBJ1-1; the match to TRBD1 covers 7 bases. The trim removed 4 bases at V and 1 base at J, leaving 18 bases unmatched. This CDR3 contains 19 residues. CDR1 is MNHEY, CDR2 SMNVEV, per germline (reference sequence). In DNA, the CDR3 is TGTGCCAGCAGTTACACCTCACCCACAGGGGTAGGAAGGAACACTGAAGCTTTCTTT. Amino acid sequence: CASSYTSPTGVGRNTEAFF.

The J gene is TRBJ2-7, the V gene TRBV24-1; the match to TRBD1 covers 8 bases. CDR1 is KGHDR and CDR2 is SFDVKD in the germline V gene. The CDR3 sequence is 14 residues long. Losses at the gene ends were 5 bases for V and 3 bases for J; bases not matched to a gene: 5. The CDR3 sequence: CATSATDRVYEQYF. The DNA of the CDR3 is TGTGCCACCAGTGCAACGGACAGGGTCTACGAGCAGTACTTC.

The chain employs TRBV16 and TRBJ2-3; TRBD2 might be the D (5 bases). The CDR3 is 13 amino acids. V gave up 0 bases and J gave up 6 bases, with 7 bases separating them. Germline CDR1 reads KGHSY; CDR2 reads FQNENV. CDR3 bases: TGTGCCAGCAGCCAATCGAGGGCCGATACGCAGTATTTT. This translates into CASSQSRADTQYF.

The rearrangement uses TRBV7-6 and TRBJ1-2, with D perhaps TRBD1 (5 bases). Germline CDR1 and CDR2: SGHVS and FNYEAQ. Trimming stripped 2 bases from V and 6 bases from J, with 16 bases between. The CDR3 runs 15 residues. The CDR3 spells CASSLRQGREHGYTF. In nucleotides, the CDR3 is TGTGCCAGCAGCTTACGGCAGGGCAGGGAGCATGGCTACACCTTC.

V is TRBV4-1 and J is TRBJ2-7; 8 bases agree with TRBD2. Germline lookup yields CDR1 MGHRA and CDR2 YSYEKL. The CDR3 is 15 residues long. V trimming: 3 bases; J trimming: 3 bases; junction bases outside the gene matches: 7. The CDR3: CASSQAGGTSYEQYF. CDR3 bases: TGCGCCAGCAGCCAGGCTGGGGGGACTAGCTACGAGCAGTACTTC.

The V and J genes are TRBV10-3 and TRBJ1-1; 12 bases map to TRBD1. The CDR3 is made up of 16 amino acids. J lost 4 bases, V lost 6 bases, and 9 bases had no gene match. In germline, CDR1 is ENHRY, CDR2 SYGVKD. CDR3 nucleotide sequence: TGTGCCATCAGCGAAGGGACAGGGGGCTTGGGCACTGAAGCTTTCTTT. Its translation: CAISEGTGGLGTEAFF.

This clone was observed once. This sequence joins TRBV5-8 and TRBJ2-7; 8 nucleotides match TRBD1. Germline CDR1 reads SGHTS; CDR2 reads YDEGEE. Unmatched junction bases numbered 10, after V lost 1 base and J lost 13 bases. CDR3 size: 13 residues. The CDR3 coding sequence is TGTGCCAGCAGCTTGTCTCCGGGGGACAGGAGTTACTTC. Its translation: CASSLSPGDRSYF.

The V and J genes are TRBV5-1 and TRBJ2-1; 10 nucleotides match TRBD2. This CDR3 has 15 amino acids. Germline V gives CDR1 SGHRS, CDR2 YFSETQ. V lost 4 bases, J lost 5 bases, and 6 bases stayed unmatched. CDR3 sequence (DNA): TGCGCCAGCAGCGCTCTAGCGGGGGTCAACAATGAGCAGTTCTTC. This gives the protein CASSALAGVNNEQFF.

This clone was seen once. The chain couples TRBV6-5 to TRBJ2-7; 11 nucleotides align to TRBD1. In germline, CDR1 is MNHEY, CDR2 SVGAGI. Trimming removed 7 bases from V and 7 bases from J; junction bases left unmatched: 9. The CDR3 consists of 14 residues. The CDR3 protein is CASTMDRGQNEQYF. CDR3 nucleotide sequence: TGTGCCAGCACTATGGACAGGGGGCAAAATGAGCAGTACTTC.

This clone has only a few counts. The rearrangement joins TRBV7-8 to TRBJ2-3, with 8 bases that match TRBD2. Germline values: CDR1 SGHVS, CDR2 FQNEAQ. The trim removed 1 base at V and 5 bases at J, leaving 14 bases unmatched. The CDR3 runs to 18 residues. The CDR3 region is CASSLENSGAGEGDTQYF. Here the CDR3 DNA reads TGTGCCAGCAGCTTAGAAAACAGCGGAGCGGGAGAAGGAGATACGCAGTATTTT.

V and J are TRBV5-1 and TRBJ2-5, with 11 bases matching TRBD2. V lost 2 bases to trimming and J lost 2 bases; unmatched junction nucleotides: 8. The CDR3 covers 17 residues. Germline loops: CDR1 SGHRS, CDR2 YFSETQ. CDR3 in amino acids: CASSLWGLAAPQETQYF. In DNA form, the CDR3 reads TGCGCCAGCAGCTTATGGGGACTAGCGGCTCCTCAAGAGACCCAGTACTTC.

The CDR3 DNA is TGCGCCAGCAGCTTGGGAAGGGATAACCCATTCACTGAAGCTTTCTTT. Its protein is CASSLGRDNPFTEAFF. This chain connects TRBV4-3 to TRBJ1-1; no reliable D call. Germline assignment: CDR1 LGHNA and CDR2 YSLEER. V lost 5 bases to trimming and J lost 4 bases, with 20 bases between them. This CDR3 spans 16 amino acids.

The rearrangement uses TRBV7-2 and TRBJ1-2; no clear D. Trimming took 3 bases from V and 0 from J, leaving 17 bases between them. CDR1 SGHTA and CDR2 FQGNSA come from the germline V gene. The CDR3 runs to 17 residues. CDR3 sequence: CASSFTLTKVSNYGYTF. The CDR3 DNA is TGTGCCAGCAGCTTCACCCTTACAAAGGTTTCTAACTATGGCTACACCTTC.

For the CDR3, the DNA is TGTGCCAGCAGCCAAGGGGCCCCAGGGGTAAACACTGAAGCTTTCTTT. Residues: CASSQGAPGVNTEAFF. The rearrangement joins TRBV3-1 (or the pseudogene TRBV3-2) to TRBJ1-1; D perhaps matches TRBD1 (6 bases). This CDR3 spans 16 amino acids. V was shortened by 1 base and J by 2 bases, with 14 bases between the two germline ends. Germline CDR1 LGHDT, CDR2 YNNKEL (reference sequence).

The chain recombines TRBV4-3 with TRBJ2-7; 7 bases are shared with TRBD1. The J segment lost 5 bases and the V segment lost 2 bases, leaving 9 bases of the junction unmatched. This CDR3 has 15 residues. Germline lookup yields CDR1 LGHNA and CDR2 YSLEER. CDR3 protein: CASSQQRQGDDEQYF. DNA for the CDR3: TGCGCCAGCAGCCAACAACGACAGGGCGACGACGAGCAGTACTTC.

This sequence joins TRBV25-1 and TRBJ2-3; 9 bases map to TRBD1. CDR3 length: 16 amino acids. The germline V gene encodes CDR1 MGHDK and CDR2 SYGVNS. V shed 4 bases, J shed 2 bases, and the junction held 7 bases outside the gene matches. In nucleotides, the CDR3 is TGTGCCAGCAGTGTACCCGGGACAGGGCTCACAGATACGCAGTATTTT. Its translation is CASSVPGTGLTDTQYF.

The chain uses TRBV30 and TRBJ1-2, with 7 bases fitting TRBD1. The trim removed 3 bases at V and 1 base at J, leaving 5 bases unmatched. The CDR3 runs 14 residues. Germline V CDR1 and CDR2: GTSNPN, SVGIG (reference sequence). CDR3 in DNA: TGTGCCTGGAGCCGGGACAGTGTTAACTATGGCTACACCTTC. Translation gives CAWSRDSVNYGYTF. The whole variable domain, filled in from reference TRBV30 and TRBJ1-2, reads SQTIHQWPATLVQPVGSPLSLECTVEGTSNPNLYWYRQAAGRGLQLLFYSVGIGQISSEVPQNLSASRPQDRQFILSSKKLLLSDSGFYLCAWSRDSVNYGYTFGSGTRLTVV.

V and J are TRBV9 and TRBJ2-2; 7 positions agree with TRBD1. Germline V CDR1 and CDR2: SGDLS, YYNGEE. The V segment lost 4 bases and the J segment 5 bases; nucleotides outside the gene matches: 14. This CDR3 has 17 amino acids. CDR3: CASSPHMGRGLTGELFF. The CDR3, as DNA: TGTGCCAGCAGCCCCCACATGGGTAGGGGGCTTACCGGGGAGCTGTTTTTT.

The chain recombines TRBV2 with TRBJ1-2; D is unclear. The CDR3 spans 13 residues. From germline, CDR1 is SNHLY and CDR2 FYNNEI. Trimming cost V 7 bases and J 3 bases, with 12 bases left between them. Written as DNA, the CDR3 is TGTGCCAGCATTTTCGACGGCGACTATGGCTACACCTTC. This translates into CASIFDGDYGYTF.

J is TRBJ1-1 and V is TRBV15; 7 bases align to TRBD1. The CDR3 spans 16 residues. J lost 0 bases, V lost 1 base, and 5 bases had no gene match. Per the germline V gene, CDR1 is LNHNV and CDR2 is YYDKDF (reference sequence). The CDR3 DNA reads TGTGCCACCAGCAGAGGACAGGGTATAATGAACACTGAAGCTTTCTTT. As protein: CATSRGQGIMNTEAFF.

This rearrangement joins TRBV2 to TRBJ2-5, with TRBD2 matching 16 bases. J gave up 5 bases and V 0 bases, and 9 bases lay outside the gene matches. The CDR3 is 19 amino acids. The germline V gene has CDR1 SNHLY and CDR2 FYNNEI. The CDR3 reads CASSEAVLGLAGGEETQYF. Written as DNA, the CDR3 is TGTGCCAGCAGTGAAGCCGTCTTGGGACTAGCGGGGGGGGAGGAGACCCAGTACTTC.

The chain combines TRBV2 with TRBJ2-1; weak D call: TRBD1 (6 bases). Germline-derived CDR1 and CDR2 are SNHLY and FYNNEI. Trimming took off 7 bases at V and 9 bases at J, with 19 bases between the two ends. This CDR3 contains 14 residues. The CDR3 coding sequence is TGTGCCAGCAATCCCCAGCGGAGAGGGGGTGAGCAGTTCTTC. It yields the protein CASNPQRRGGEQFF. Complete variable domain (other parts from reference TRBV2 and TRBJ2-1): EPEVTQTPSHQVTQMGQEVILRCVPISNHLYFYWYRQILGQKVEFLVSFYNNEISEKSEIFDDQFSVERPDGSNFTLKIRSTKLEDSAMYFCASNPQRRGGEQFFGPGTRLTVL.